The 28 T cell receptor beta chains below were found in one sample sequenced in a study of control samples from healthy donors and cancer patients. Libraries were prepared by immunoSEQ multiplex PCR; TCRdb keeps only in-frame clonotypes and omits some of them. The table shows 40,000 to 65,000 clones, with 87% occurring only once. The sequencing sample was made of PBMCs. These receptors all stem from a man in his sixties with head and neck cancer.

The chain employs TRBV6-9 and TRBJ2-3; 14 nucleotides match TRBD2. The CDR3 totals 18 residues. Germline V gene lookup returns CDR1 MNHGY and CDR2 SVAAGI. With V trimmed by 9 bases and J by 0 bases, 11 bases remained unmatched. The CDR3 DNA follows: TGTGCCAGGAGGAGACTAGCGGGAGGGCCTGGGAGCACAGATACGCAGTATTTT. Its protein product is CARRRLAGGPGSTDTQYF.

The CDR3 spells CASSRDSLYEQYF. The DNA for the CDR3 is TGTGCCAGTTCCCGGGACAGCTTGTACGAGCAGTACTTC. J is TRBJ2-7 and V is TRBV19, with TRBD1 identical over 7 bases. Trimming cost V 8 bases and J 4 bases; bases outside gene matches: 8. The CDR3 is 13 residues long. Germline V gene lookup returns CDR1 LNHDA and CDR2 SQIVND (reference sequence). The whole variable domain, remainder taken from reference TRBV19 and TRBJ2-7, is DGGITQSPKYLFRKEGQNVTLSCEQNLNHDAMYWYRQDPGQGLRLIYYSQIVNDFQKGDIAEGYSVSREKKESFPLTVTSAQKNPTAFYLCASSRDSLYEQYFGPGTRLTVT.

The chain employs TRBV2 and TRBJ1-4; maybe TRBD1 (6 bases). This CDR3 spans 16 amino acids. V was trimmed by 6 bases and J by 8 bases, leaving 22 bases between them. Germline CDR1 reads SNHLY; CDR2 reads FYNNEI. The CDR3: CASSETRDKVKEKLFF. The CDR3 coding sequence is TGTGCCAGCAGCGAAACCCGGGACAAAGTAAAGGAAAAACTGTTTTTT.

The chain is built from TRBV19 and TRBJ1-6; TRBD1 matches at 7 bases. The trim removed 3 bases at V and 7 bases at J, leaving 9 bases unmatched. The germline CDR1 and CDR2 sequences are LNHDA and SQIVND (reference sequence). This CDR3 spans 16 amino acids. CDR3: CASSMTRDSLNSPLHF. The CDR3 region has the DNA TGTGCCAGTAGTATGACGAGGGACAGCCTAAATTCACCCCTCCACTTT.

The CDR3 region is CASRLAGGADTQYF. The CDR3 bases are TGTGCCAGCAGACTAGCGGGGGGGGCAGATACGCAGTATTTT. J is TRBJ2-3 and V is TRBV6-6, with 13 bases matching TRBD2. The CDR3 has 14 residues. Looked up from germline, CDR1 is MNHNY and CDR2 is SVGAGI (reference sequence). Unmatched junction bases numbered 1, after V lost 6 bases and J lost 4 bases.

The V and J genes are TRBV11-2 and TRBJ1-1, with no clear D. In germline, CDR1 is SGHAT, CDR2 FQNNGV. The CDR3 is 16 residues long. V lost 5 bases and J 0 bases, leaving 16 bases between the germline ends. The CDR3 nucleotides read TGTGCCAGCAGCCAGATACCGGTGGGGTTGAACACTGAAGCTTTCTTT. This codes for CASSQIPVGLNTEAFF.

The chain uses TRBV5-1 and TRBJ2-1; 7 bases align to TRBD2. The CDR3 is made up of 16 amino acids. Germline V gives CDR1 SGHRS, CDR2 YFSETQ. V gave up 0 bases and J gave up 0 bases; unmatched junction bases: 3. CDR3 nucleotide sequence: TGCGCCAGCAGCTTGGTAGCGGGCAACTCCTACAATGAGCAGTTCTTC. Its protein product is CASSLVAGNSYNEQFF.

The V gene is TRBV6-2 or TRBV6-3, the J gene TRBJ2-3, with D perhaps assigned TRBD1 or TRBD2 (5 bases each). Trimming left V 4 bases short and J 2 bases short, with 16 bases between. CDR1 is MNHEY and CDR2 is SVGEGT in the germline V gene. The CDR3 sequence is 16 residues long. The CDR3 DNA reads TGTGCCAGCAGTTTTACCCGGGACGGTGACACAGATACGCAGTATTTT. It codes for CASSFTRDGDTDTQYF.

The chain is built from TRBV7-3 and TRBJ2-3; D is undetermined. V shed 0 bases and J shed 0 bases, with 10 bases lying between them. Looked up from germline, CDR1 is SGHTA and CDR2 is FQGTGA. This CDR3 contains 16 residues. Here the CDR3 reads CASSLTGGRSTDTQYF. The CDR3 DNA reads as TGTGCCAGCAGCTTAACCGGCGGACGTAGCACAGATACGCAGTATTTT.

The V gene is TRBV6-2 or TRBV6-3, the J gene TRBJ2-7; 9 bases match TRBD1. Per germline, CDR1 MNHEY and CDR2 SVGEGT. Trimming removed 2 bases from V and 4 bases from J; junction bases left unmatched: 3. The CDR3 is made up of 14 amino acids. CDR3: CASSYVGQGYEQYF. The DNA for the CDR3 is TGTGCCAGCAGTTACGTTGGACAGGGGTACGAGCAGTACTTC.

The chain carries TRBV10-3 and TRBJ1-1; no clear D. CDR1 ENHRY and CDR2 SYGVKD come from the germline V gene. This CDR3 is built from 14 residues. V shed 3 bases and J shed 2 bases, with 10 bases lying between them. CDR3 DNA: TGTGCCATCAGTGACAGGCAGACAAACACTGAAGCTTTCTTT. It yields the protein CAISDRQTNTEAFF.

The CDR3 loop reads CASSFVSGIPYEQYF. In nucleotides, the CDR3 is TGTGCCAGCAGTTTCGTAAGCGGGATACCCTACGAGCAGTACTTC. The chain links TRBV28 to TRBJ2-7, with TRBD2 identical over 7 bases. V dropped 3 bases and J dropped 2; count of bases not matched to a gene: 7. Germline V gene sequence: CDR1 MDHEN, CDR2 SYDVKM. The CDR3 runs 15 residues.

J is TRBJ2-2 and V is TRBV4-3; 10 nucleotides match TRBD2. This CDR3 is 15 amino acids long. Germline V lookup: CDR1 LGHNA, CDR2 YSLEER. After removal of 4 bases from V and 5 bases from J, the junction contained 4 bases not matched to a gene. The chain's CDR3 is CASSRLAGVTGELFF. The CDR3 bases are TGCGCCAGCAGCCGTCTAGCGGGGGTAACCGGGGAGCTGTTTTTT.

The CDR3 sequence is CASSASGGVEQYF. The CDR3 DNA reads TGTGCCAGCTCAGCGTCAGGGGGGGTCGAGCAGTACTTC. The chain employs TRBV18 and TRBJ2-7, with D perhaps assigned TRBD1 or TRBD2 (7 bases each). Trimming stripped 5 bases from V and 6 bases from J, with 14 bases between. The CDR3 is made up of 13 amino acids. Per germline, CDR1 KGHSH and CDR2 LQKENI.

The chain carries TRBV30 and TRBJ1-4; D is perhaps TRBD1 (6 bases). The CDR3 is 13 amino acids. The germline V gene has CDR1 GTSNPN and CDR2 SVGIG (reference sequence). Trimming took off 0 bases at V and 7 bases at J, with 9 bases between the two ends. The chain's CDR3 is CAWSVQGSEKLFF. For the CDR3, the DNA is TGTGCCTGGAGTGTACAGGGAAGTGAAAAACTGTTTTTT.

CDR3 sequence reads: CASSGQSNNEQFF. The CDR3 coding sequence is TGTGCCAGCAGTGGACAGTCAAACAATGAGCAGTTCTTC. The chain links TRBV2 to TRBJ2-1; possibly TRBD1 for D (5 bases). The CDR3 spans 13 residues. V was pared by 4 bases and J by 5 bases, with 9 bases between. CDR1 and CDR2 (germline): SNHLY, FYNNEI.

The CDR3 DNA follows: TGCGCCAGCAGCGAACCGAAACGCGGGGGCAACGCCGGGGAGCTGTTTTTT. Its protein is CASSEPKRGGNAGELFF. V usage is TRBV5-1 and J usage is TRBJ2-2; D possibly corresponds to TRBD2 (7 bases). CDR1 and CDR2 (germline): SGHRS, YFSETQ. The V end was cut by 4 bases, the J end by 6 bases, with 22 bases between. This CDR3 has 17 residues.

V is TRBV14 and J is TRBJ2-7; 7 positions agree with TRBD2. This CDR3 comprises 17 residues. V gave up 1 base and J gave up 1 base; unmatched junction bases: 10. Germline V gene sequence: CDR1 SGHDN, CDR2 FVKESK. The chain's CDR3 is CASSQVSYGRPSYEQYF. CDR3 bases: TGTGCCAGCAGCCAAGTGTCCTACGGGAGGCCGTCCTACGAGCAGTACTTC. The whole variable domain, filled in from reference TRBV14 and TRBJ2-7, reads EAGVTQFPSHSVIEKGQTVTLRCDPISGHDNLYWYRRVMGKEIKFLLHFVKESKQDESGMPNNRFLAERTGGTYSTLKVQPAELEDSGVYFCASSQVSYGRPSYEQYFGPGTRLTVT.

The J gene is TRBJ2-2, the V gene TRBV9; 12 bases agree with TRBD2. CDR1 and CDR2 from the germline V gene are SGDLS and YYNGEE. The CDR3 has 17 residues. Germline trimming cut 0 bases from V and 3 bases from J; bases unmatched to any gene: 3. CDR3 residues: CASSVVGLAGHTGELFF. The CDR3 region has the DNA TGTGCCAGCAGCGTAGTTGGACTAGCGGGACACACCGGGGAGCTGTTTTTT. The whole variable domain, filled in from reference TRBV9 and TRBJ2-2, reads DSGVTQTPKHLITATGQRVTLRCSPRSGDLSVYWYQQSLDQGLQFLIQYYNGEERAKGNILERFSAQQFPDLHSELNLSSLELGDSALYFCASSVVGLAGHTGELFFGEGSRLTVL.

V gene TRBV6-5 combines with J gene TRBJ1-3; no clear D. Per germline, CDR1 MNHEY and CDR2 SVGAGI. V was trimmed by 7 bases and J by 2 bases, leaving 15 bases between them. This CDR3 region has 15 residues. DNA for the CDR3: TGTGCCAGCAAAAACAACAGACTGACTGGAAACACCATATATTTT. This translates into CASKNNRLTGNTIYF.

The chain carries TRBV18 and TRBJ2-2; D unresolved. Per germline, CDR1 KGHSH and CDR2 LQKENI. The CDR3 loop spans 15 amino acids. Deletions cut 4 bases from V and 1 base from J, with 10 bases between. This CDR3 is CASSQQTGNTGELFF. Written as DNA, the CDR3 is TGTGCCAGCTCACAACAGACTGGGAACACCGGGGAGCTGTTTTTT.

The chain links TRBV19 to TRBJ2-7; no clear D gene. The CDR3 runs to 14 residues. Per germline, CDR1 LNHDA and CDR2 SQIVND (reference sequence). The V end lost 4 bases, the J end lost 2 bases, and 12 bases lay between the germline ends. The CDR3 here is CASSTDFTAYEQYF. CDR3 in DNA: TGTGCCAGTAGTACAGATTTCACGGCCTACGAGCAGTACTTC. Supplemented by reference TRBV19 and TRBJ2-7, the full variable domain reads DGGITQSPKYLFRKEGQNVTLSCEQNLNHDAMYWYRQDPGQGLRLIYYSQIVNDFQKGDIAEGYSVSREKKESFPLTVTSAQKNPTAFYLCASSTDFTAYEQYFGPGTRLTVT.

This clone has just a few counts. Sequence at one end of the junction differs from germline and may be a read error. The gene calls are TRBV27 and TRBJ2-7; the D call may be TRBD1 or TRBD2 (5 bases each). From germline, CDR1 is MNHEY and CDR2 SMNVEV (reference sequence). This CDR3 is built from 13 residues. This CDR3 reads CASTGQGAYEQYF. The CDR3, as DNA: TGTGCGAGCACGGGGCAGGGCGCCTACGAGCAGTACTTC.

This clone was recorded only once. The CDR3 DNA follows: TGTGCCTGGAGTGTCGTGGGGGGCAATCAGCCCCAGCATTTT. Encoded protein: CAWSVVGGNQPQHF. This sequence joins TRBV30 and TRBJ1-5; D is possibly TRBD1 (5 bases). Per the germline V gene, CDR1 is GTSNPN and CDR2 is SVGIG (reference sequence). V was trimmed by 0 bases and J by 2 bases, leaving 8 bases between them. The length of the CDR3 is 14 residues.

The V gene is TRBV28, the J gene TRBJ1-1; 9 nucleotides match TRBD1. Per germline, CDR1 MDHEN and CDR2 SYDVKM. This CDR3 has 17 amino acids. The ends lost 2 bases at V and 0 bases at J; junction bases unmatched: 7. In nucleotides, the CDR3 is TGTGCCAGCAGTTTAGACAGGGGGTCATTCATGAACACTGAAGCTTTCTTT. It encodes CASSLDRGSFMNTEAFF.

The chain carries TRBV6-5 and TRBJ2-7; either TRBD1 or TRBD2 may supply D (7 bases each). This CDR3 contains 14 residues. Trimming pared 2 bases from V and 4 bases from J, leaving 12 bases between. The germline V gene has CDR1 MNHEY and CDR2 SVGAGI. CDR3 coding DNA: TGTGCCAGCAGTTACGGGGGGGGACAGTACGAGCAGTACTTC. This encodes CASSYGGGQYEQYF.

The chain employs TRBV28 and TRBJ2-2; D assignment may be TRBD1 or TRBD2 (6 bases each). In germline, CDR1 is MDHEN, CDR2 SYDVKM. The CDR3 is 16 residues long. V was pared by 3 bases and J by 0 bases, with 11 bases between. Here the CDR3 reads CASSFVGGPNTGELFF. The CDR3 DNA reads as TGTGCCAGCAGTTTCGTTGGGGGGCCGAACACCGGGGAGCTGTTTTTT.

The rearrangement links TRBV5-4 to TRBJ2-7; 11 nucleotides agree with TRBD1. The CDR3 totals 13 residues. Losses at the gene ends were 4 bases for V and 11 bases for J; bases not matched to a gene: 8. In germline, CDR1 is SGHNT, CDR2 YYREEE (reference sequence). As DNA, the CDR3 is TGTGCCAGCAGCCCTGGACAGGGGGCGTTGAAGTACTTC. Translating gives CASSPGQGALKYF.